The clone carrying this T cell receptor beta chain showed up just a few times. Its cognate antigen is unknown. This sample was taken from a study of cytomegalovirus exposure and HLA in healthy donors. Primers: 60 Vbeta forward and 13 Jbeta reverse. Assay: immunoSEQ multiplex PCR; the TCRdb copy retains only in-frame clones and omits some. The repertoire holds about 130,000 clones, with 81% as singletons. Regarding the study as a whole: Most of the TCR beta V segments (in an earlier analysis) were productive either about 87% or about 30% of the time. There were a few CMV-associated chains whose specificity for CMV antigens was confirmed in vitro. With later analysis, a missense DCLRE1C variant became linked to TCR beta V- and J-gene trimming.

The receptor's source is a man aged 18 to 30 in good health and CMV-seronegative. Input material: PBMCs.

For the CDR3, the DNA is TGTGCCAGCAATCCGGGACAGGGGGCCCCCCACGAGCAGTACTTC. This encodes CASNPGQGAPHEQYF. The chain recombines TRBV2 with TRBJ2-7; TRBD1 matches 12 bases. The V segment lost 7 bases and the J segment 5 bases; nucleotides outside the gene matches: 9. CDR1 and CDR2 (germline): SNHLY, FYNNEI. The CDR3 totals 15 residues.